This T cell receptor beta chain comes out of a study of blood T cell repertoires in COVID-19. Study-level information: Samples of COVID-19 (acute and convalescent) were obtained from the United States, Italy and Spain.

In the authors' workflow: Reference gene primer amplification gave nucleated cell count estimates. Data came from immunoSEQ multiplex PCR; TCRdb stores just in-frame clones and leaves some out. D and trimming come from the DNA, and the V and J calls and clone size come from that table. The table has more than 250,000 clones, roughly 86% seen once. With 1 base clipped from V and 4 bases from J, the junction kept 6 bases outside the gene matches. Germline CDR1 and CDR2: SGHNT and YENEEA. There are 15 residues in the CDR3. This clone was detected only a few times. The chain combines TRBV11-3 with TRBJ2-5, with 7 bases lining up with TRBD2. This clonotype originated in a human donor in a cohort sampled during active COVID-19. Sequences were obtained from peripheral blood. The CDR3 region has the DNA TGTGCCAGCAGCTTAGGCGGGGGTAACGCAGAGACCCAGTACTTC. This sequence encodes CASSLGGGNAETQYF.